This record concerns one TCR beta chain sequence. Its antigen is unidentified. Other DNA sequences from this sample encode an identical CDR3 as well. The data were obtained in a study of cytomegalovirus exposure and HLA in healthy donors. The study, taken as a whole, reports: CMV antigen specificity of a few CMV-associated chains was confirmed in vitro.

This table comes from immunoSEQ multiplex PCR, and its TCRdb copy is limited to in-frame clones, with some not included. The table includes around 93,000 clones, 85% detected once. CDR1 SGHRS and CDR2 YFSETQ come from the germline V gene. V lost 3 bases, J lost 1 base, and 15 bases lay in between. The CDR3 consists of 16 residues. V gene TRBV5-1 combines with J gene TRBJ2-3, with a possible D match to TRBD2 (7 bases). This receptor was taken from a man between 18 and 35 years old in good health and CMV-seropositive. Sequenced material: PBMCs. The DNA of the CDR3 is TGCGCCAGCAGCTCCGTCGGAGGGGGGGGCACAGATACGCAGTATTTT. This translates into CASSSVGGGGTDTQYF.